The 22 T cell receptor beta chains given below trace back to one sample, sequenced in a study of control samples from healthy donors and cancer patients (dated by TCRdb to 2019 to 2021). The library came from the immunoSEQ multiplex PCR assay. This immuneACCESS table, as held by TCRdb, lists in-frame sequences with V and J called but not all clones. Of the missing ones, under half trace to an unresolved V gene in checked studies; the others have no known cause. The sample contains approximately 17,000 clones, about 89% of them found a single time. 32% of the sample is taken by the ten largest. Sequenced input: PBMCs. The receptors come from a man aged 55 to 70 with head and neck cancer.

This rearrangement joins TRBV20-1 to TRBJ2-1; perhaps D is TRBD1 or TRBD2 (6 bases each). Trimming removed 5 bases from V and 8 bases from J, with 10 bases in between. The germline V gene has CDR1 DFQATT and CDR2 SNEGSKA (reference sequence). The CDR3 has 11 amino acids. Here the CDR3 DNA reads TGCAGTGCTCCGGGGGCCCATGAGCAGTTCTTC. Translating it yields CSAPGAHEQFF.

DNA for the CDR3: TGTGCCAGTAGTAGGCCGCCGGATTGGGGCTACACCTTC. It codes for CASSRPPDWGYTF. V and J are TRBV19 and TRBJ1-2; no clear D. The CDR3 consists of 13 residues. Trimming shortened V by 4 bases and J by 8 bases, and 14 bases separated the two germline ends. Germline CDR1 and CDR2: LNHDA and SQIVND (reference sequence).

The chain uses TRBV19 and TRBJ1-4; 10 bases map to TRBD1. The CDR3 loop spans 16 amino acids. Germline CDR1 and CDR2: LNHDA and SQIVND (reference sequence). With V trimmed by 6 bases and J by 6 bases, 10 bases remained unmatched. The chain's CDR3 is CASRPTQGTGDEKLFF. The CDR3 DNA reads as TGTGCCAGTAGACCCACTCAAGGGACAGGGGATGAAAAACTGTTTTTT.

The V gene is TRBV7-2, the J gene TRBJ2-7, with D perhaps assigned TRBD1 or TRBD2 (5 bases each). V was shortened by 2 bases and J by 2 bases, with 13 bases between the two germline ends. The CDR3 runs to 15 residues. Germline values: CDR1 SGHTA, CDR2 FQGNSA. This CDR3 reads CASSLRGGQTYEQYF. Written as DNA, the CDR3 is TGTGCCAGCAGCTTACGAGGAGGACAAACCTACGAGCAGTACTTC. Full variable domain (rest looked up from reference TRBV7-2 and TRBJ2-7): GAGVSQSPSNKVTEKGKDVELRCDPISGHTALYWYRQSLGQGLEFLIYFQGNSAPDKSGLPSDRFSAERTGGSVSTLTIQRTQQEDSAVYLCASSLRGGQTYEQYFGPGTRLTVT.

The chain joins TRBV6-6 to TRBJ2-7, with TRBD2 matching 9 bases. The CDR3 is 12 amino acids. The germline V gene has CDR1 MNHNY and CDR2 SVGAGI (reference sequence). V trimming: 6 bases; J trimming: 4 bases; junction bases outside the gene matches: 1. Here the CDR3 reads CASSLAGYEQYF. The CDR3 bases are TGTGCCAGCAGCCTAGCGGGGTACGAGCAGTACTTC.

This sequence joins TRBV4-2 and TRBJ2-1; no clear D gene. This CDR3 contains 14 residues. Per germline, CDR1 LGHNA and CDR2 YNFKEQ. V was pared by 4 bases and J by 0 bases, with 7 bases between. Written as DNA, the CDR3 is TGTGCCAGCAGCCGGGGAAGCTCCTACAATGAGCAGTTCTTC. This gives the protein CASSRGSSYNEQFF.

The chain has TRBV9 and TRBJ2-1; a possible D gene is TRBD2 (5 bases). The germline V and J ends were trimmed by 3 bases and 4 bases, with 11 bases remaining between them. Germline CDR1 SGDLS, CDR2 YYNGEE. The length of the CDR3 is 14 residues. The CDR3 DNA sequence: TGTGCCAGCAGCGCGGGGATGGAGTACAATGAGCAGTTCTTC. It codes for CASSAGMEYNEQFF. The full variable domain, its missing parts supplied by reference TRBV9 and TRBJ2-1, is DSGVTQTPKHLITATGQRVTLRCSPRSGDLSVYWYQQSLDQGLQFLIQYYNGEERAKGNILERFSAQQFPDLHSELNLSSLELGDSALYFCASSAGMEYNEQFFGPGTRLTVL.

CDR3 bases: TGTGCCAGCAGCGCCTGGGGGAGTACTGAAGCTTTCTTT. It specifies CASSAWGSTEAFF. This sequence joins TRBV27 and TRBJ1-1, with a weak D call TRBD1 (5 bases). Per germline, CDR1 MNHEY and CDR2 SMNVEV (reference sequence). The CDR3 totals 13 residues. V gave up 6 bases and J gave up 5 bases, with 13 bases separating them.

V is TRBV10-3 and J is TRBJ2-1, with TRBD2 matching 7 bases. The CDR3 loop spans 14 amino acids. Unmatched junction bases numbered 9, after V lost 5 bases and J lost 8 bases. In germline, CDR1 is ENHRY, CDR2 SYGVKD. CDR3 nucleotides: TGTGCCATCAGTTCTGCGGGAGCTGACGATGAGCAGTTCTTC. The encoded protein is CAISSAGADDEQFF.

On this clone itself: The junction and the germline gene differ at one end; a read error may be behind it. The chain links TRBV9 to TRBJ1-1; D uncertain. From germline, CDR1 is SGDLS and CDR2 YYNGEE. The CDR3 loop spans 13 amino acids. The CDR3 DNA follows: TGTGCCGGCAGCCCCCCAGTGGGCACTGAAGCTTTCTTT. Its translation is CAGSPPVGTEAFF.

This chain connects TRBV28 to TRBJ2-2, with D tentatively TRBD1 or TRBD2 (5 bases each). Germline-derived CDR1 and CDR2 are MDHEN and SYDVKM. The CDR3 is 14 residues long. V shed 4 bases and J shed 3 bases, with 9 bases lying between them. As DNA, the CDR3 is TGTGCCAGCAGTTCAGGGCGGGACACCGGGGAGCTGTTTTTT. Its translation is CASSSGRDTGELFF.

A single count supports this clone. The chain carries TRBV5-1 and TRBJ2-3, with D possibly TRBD1 on 5 matching bases. Per germline, CDR1 SGHRS and CDR2 YFSETQ. V was pared by 0 bases and J by 6 bases, with 5 bases between. The CDR3 sequence is 12 residues long. CDR3 DNA: TGCGCCAGCAGCTTGGCAGGGGATACGCAGTATTTT. This codes for CASSLAGDTQYF.

This rearrangement joins TRBV6-5 to TRBJ1-6; D not resolved. Per the germline V gene, CDR1 is MNHEY and CDR2 is SVGAGI. Trimming cost V 6 bases and J 7 bases, with 7 bases left between them. The CDR3 has 12 residues. The CDR3 sequence: CASSITNSPLHF. As DNA, the CDR3 is TGTGCCAGCAGCATTACCAATTCACCCCTCCACTTT.

The chain uses TRBV24-1 and TRBJ2-2; 7 bases line up with TRBD2. CDR1 and CDR2 from the germline V gene are KGHDR and SFDVKD. V lost 3 bases and J lost 7; bases outside the gene matches: 4. This CDR3 spans 14 amino acids. For the CDR3, the DNA is TGTGCCACCAGTGATGGGGGAGGGGACGGGGAGCTGTTTTTT. Amino acids: CATSDGGGDGELFF.

This chain uses TRBV15 with TRBJ1-2; TRBD1 agrees at 7 bases. CDR3 length: 12 residues. Germline V gives CDR1 LNHNV, CDR2 YYDKDF (reference sequence). V lost 7 bases to trimming and J lost 6 bases; unmatched junction nucleotides: 5. The CDR3 region is CATNSGTDGYTF. The CDR3 DNA reads as TGTGCCACCAACTCCGGGACAGATGGCTACACCTTC.

A single count supports this clone. V is TRBV10-3 and J is TRBJ2-3; 16 bases are shared with TRBD2. With 7 bases clipped from V and 6 bases from J, the junction kept 10 bases outside the gene matches. CDR3 length: 17 amino acids. Germline CDR1 and CDR2: ENHRY and SYGVKD. The CDR3 loop is CAIMPGLAGGLRDTQYF. The CDR3 DNA follows: TGTGCCATCATGCCGGGACTAGCGGGGGGGCTTCGGGATACGCAGTATTTT.

Comment on this clone: The sample has other DNA sequences that encode this CDR3 too. The CDR3 DNA reads as TGTGCCAGCAGCTTGAACACTGAAGCTTTCTTT. Translation: CASSLNTEAFF. The rearrangement uses TRBV5-4 and TRBJ1-1, with D unclear. In germline, CDR1 is SGHNT, CDR2 YYREEE (reference sequence). The CDR3 covers 11 residues. Trimming took 1 base from V and 2 from J, leaving 0 bases between them.

This clone was seen just once. The chain employs TRBV7-8 and TRBJ1-1; TRBD1 aligns across 7 bases. Looked up from germline, CDR1 is SGHVS and CDR2 is FQNEAQ. This CDR3 comprises 15 residues. The trim removed 5 bases at V and 2 bases at J, leaving 8 bases unmatched. Here the CDR3 reads CASSPRDRVNTEAFF. The CDR3 DNA follows: TGTGCCAGCAGCCCAAGGGACAGAGTAAACACTGAAGCTTTCTTT.

The genes are TRBV5-5 and TRBJ2-2; the D gene is possibly TRBD1 (6 bases). Germline loops: CDR1 SGHKS, CDR2 YYEKEE (reference sequence). The CDR3 sequence is 15 residues long. V was trimmed by 0 bases and J by 3 bases, leaving 9 bases between them. The CDR3 DNA reads TGTGCCAGCAGCTTGGCTACAGGGCACACCGGGGAGCTGTTTTTT. As protein: CASSLATGHTGELFF.

The chain recombines TRBV24-1 with TRBJ2-1; 7 bases are a match to TRBD1. This CDR3 has 13 amino acids. The germline CDR1 and CDR2 sequences are KGHDR and SFDVKD. Trimming removed 3 bases from V and 8 bases from J; junction bases left unmatched: 3. The DNA of the CDR3 is TGTGCCACCAGTGATCATACAGGGGATGAGCAGTTCTTC. Protein sequence: CATSDHTGDEQFF.

This chain connects TRBV5-1 to TRBJ2-1; no clear D gene. This CDR3 is 14 amino acids long. The germline gives CDR1 SGHRS, CDR2 YFSETQ. The V gene lost 4 bases and the J gene lost 10 bases, with 18 bases spanning the gap. In DNA form, the CDR3 reads TGCGCCAGCAGCCGACGGACGGGTTTAGGAGAGCAGTTCTTC. Protein: CASSRRTGLGEQFF.

This chain uses TRBV7-6 with TRBJ1-5; D gene uncertain. The germline V and J ends were trimmed by 1 base and 7 bases, with 14 bases remaining between them. Germline assignment: CDR1 SGHVS and CDR2 FNYEAQ. CDR3 length equals 15 residues. The CDR3 bases are TGTGCCAGCAGCTTAGAGCCGGGCCTCAGACAGCCCCAGCATTTT. Translated, it gives CASSLEPGLRQPQHF.